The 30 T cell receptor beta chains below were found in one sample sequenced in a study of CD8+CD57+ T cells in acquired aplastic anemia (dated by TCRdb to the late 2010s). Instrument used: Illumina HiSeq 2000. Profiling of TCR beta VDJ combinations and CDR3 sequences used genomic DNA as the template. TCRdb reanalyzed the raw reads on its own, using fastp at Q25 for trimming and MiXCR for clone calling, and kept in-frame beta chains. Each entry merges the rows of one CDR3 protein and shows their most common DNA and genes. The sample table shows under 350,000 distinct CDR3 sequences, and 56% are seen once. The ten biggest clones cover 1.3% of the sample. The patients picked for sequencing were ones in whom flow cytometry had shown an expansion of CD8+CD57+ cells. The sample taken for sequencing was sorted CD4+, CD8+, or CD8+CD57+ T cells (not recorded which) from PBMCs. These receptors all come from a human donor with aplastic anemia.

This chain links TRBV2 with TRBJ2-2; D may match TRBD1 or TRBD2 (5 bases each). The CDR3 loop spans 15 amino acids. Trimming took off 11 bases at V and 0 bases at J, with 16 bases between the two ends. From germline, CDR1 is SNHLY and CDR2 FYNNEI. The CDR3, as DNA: TGTGCCGTTAAGACTGGGACGGCGAACACCGGGGAGCTGTTTTTT. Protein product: CAVKTGTANTGELFF.

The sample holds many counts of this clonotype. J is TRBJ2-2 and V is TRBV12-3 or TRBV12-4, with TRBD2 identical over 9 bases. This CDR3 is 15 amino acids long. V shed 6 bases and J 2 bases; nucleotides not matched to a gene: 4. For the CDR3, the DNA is TGTGCCAGCAGAAGAGCGGGGGGTAACACCGGGGAGCTGTTTTTT. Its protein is CASRRAGGNTGELFF.

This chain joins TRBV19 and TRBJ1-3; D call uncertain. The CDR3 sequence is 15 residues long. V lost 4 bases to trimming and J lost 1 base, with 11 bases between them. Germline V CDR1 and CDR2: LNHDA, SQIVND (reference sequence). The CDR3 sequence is CASSRTRRSGNTIYF. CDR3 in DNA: TGTGCCAGTAGTAGAACACGGAGGTCTGGAAACACCATATATTTT.

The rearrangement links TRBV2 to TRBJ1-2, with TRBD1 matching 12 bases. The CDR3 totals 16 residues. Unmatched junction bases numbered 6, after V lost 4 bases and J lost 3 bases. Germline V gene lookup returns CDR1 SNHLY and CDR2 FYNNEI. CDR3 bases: TGTGCCAGCAGTGGCCGGGACAGGGGGCTGGACTATGGCTACACCTTC. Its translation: CASSGRDRGLDYGYTF.

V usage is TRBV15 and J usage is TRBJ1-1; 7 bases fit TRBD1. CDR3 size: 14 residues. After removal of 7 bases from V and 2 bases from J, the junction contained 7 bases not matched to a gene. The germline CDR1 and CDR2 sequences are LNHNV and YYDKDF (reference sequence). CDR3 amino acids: CATNPGQRNTEAFF. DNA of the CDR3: TGTGCCACCAACCCGGGACAGCGAAACACTGAAGCTTTCTTT. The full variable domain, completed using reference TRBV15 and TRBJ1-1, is DAMVIQNPRYQVTQFGKPVTLSCSQTLNHNVMYWYQQKSSQAPKLLFHYYDKDFNNEADTPDNFQSRRPNTSFCFLDIRSPGLGDTAMYLCATNPGQRNTEAFFGQGTRLTVV.

The CDR3 is CASSIDAVMNTEAFF. Here the CDR3 DNA reads TGTGCCAGTAGTATAGATGCTGTCATGAACACTGAAGCTTTCTTT. V usage is TRBV19 and J usage is TRBJ1-1; no clear D gene. The germline gives CDR1 LNHDA, CDR2 SQIVND (reference sequence). The CDR3 has 15 amino acids. V lost 0 bases and J 0 bases, leaving 8 bases between the germline ends.

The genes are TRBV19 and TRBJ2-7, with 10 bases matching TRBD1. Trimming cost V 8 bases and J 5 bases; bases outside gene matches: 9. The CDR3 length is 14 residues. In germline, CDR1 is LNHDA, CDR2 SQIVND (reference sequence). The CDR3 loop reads CASSAGQGKNEQYF. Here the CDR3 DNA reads TGTGCCAGTTCGGCGGGACAGGGGAAAAACGAGCAGTACTTC.

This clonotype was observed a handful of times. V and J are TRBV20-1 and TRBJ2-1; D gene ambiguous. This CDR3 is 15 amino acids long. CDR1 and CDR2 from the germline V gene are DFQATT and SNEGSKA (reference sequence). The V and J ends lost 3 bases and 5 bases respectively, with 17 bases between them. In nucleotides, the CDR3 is TGCAGTGCTAGTCCTATCCGACTGGGAAACAATGAGCAGTTCTTC. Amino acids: CSASPIRLGNNEQFF.

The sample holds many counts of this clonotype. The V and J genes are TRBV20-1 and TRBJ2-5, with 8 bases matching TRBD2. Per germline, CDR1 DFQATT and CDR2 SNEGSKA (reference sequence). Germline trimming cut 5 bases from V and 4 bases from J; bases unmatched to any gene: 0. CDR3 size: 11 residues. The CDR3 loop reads CSALAGETQYF. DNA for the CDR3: TGCAGTGCTCTAGCGGGAGAGACCCAGTACTTC.

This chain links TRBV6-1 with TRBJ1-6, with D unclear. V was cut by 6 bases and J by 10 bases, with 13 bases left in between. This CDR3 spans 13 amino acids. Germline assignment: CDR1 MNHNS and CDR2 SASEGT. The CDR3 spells CASSPRRTSPLHF. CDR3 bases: TGTGCCAGCAGCCCCCGAAGGACGTCACCCCTCCACTTT.

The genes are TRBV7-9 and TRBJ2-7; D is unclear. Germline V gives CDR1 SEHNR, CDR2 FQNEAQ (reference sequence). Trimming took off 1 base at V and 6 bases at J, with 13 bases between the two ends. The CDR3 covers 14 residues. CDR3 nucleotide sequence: TGTGCCAGCAGCTTAGGTTCAGCCCCTGGCGAGCAGTACTTC. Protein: CASSLGSAPGEQYF.

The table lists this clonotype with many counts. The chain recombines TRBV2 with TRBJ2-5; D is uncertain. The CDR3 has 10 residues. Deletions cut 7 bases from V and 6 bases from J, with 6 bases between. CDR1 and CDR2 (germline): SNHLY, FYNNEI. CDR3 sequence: CASTVQTQYF. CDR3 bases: TGTGCCAGCACGGTCCAGACCCAGTACTTC.

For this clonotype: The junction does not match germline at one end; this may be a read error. CDR3 protein: CAGSELRAGGGGTQYF. The CDR3 bases are TGTGCCGGCAGTGAACTACGGGCGGGGGGGGGGGGGACCCAGTACTTC. The chain employs TRBV2 and TRBJ2-5; 9 positions match TRBD2. The CDR3 is 16 amino acids. Per the germline V gene, CDR1 is SNHLY and CDR2 is FYNNEI.

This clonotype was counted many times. CDR3 sequence (DNA): TGTGCCAGCTCCCGGGACAGTAACAATGAGCAGTTCTTC. Translation: CASSRDSNNEQFF. The chain recombines TRBV18 with TRBJ2-1, with 7 bases that match TRBD1. The CDR3 consists of 13 residues. Per germline, CDR1 KGHSH and CDR2 LQKENI. V was clipped by 6 bases and J by 5 bases; unmatched bases: 4. The entire variable domain, with the rest obtained from reference TRBV18 and TRBJ2-1, is as follows: NAGVMQNPRHLVRRRGQEARLRCSPMKGHSHVYWYRQLPEEGLKFMVYLQKENIIDESGMPKERFSAEFPKEGPSILRIQQVVRGDSAAYFCASSRDSNNEQFFGPGTRLTVL.

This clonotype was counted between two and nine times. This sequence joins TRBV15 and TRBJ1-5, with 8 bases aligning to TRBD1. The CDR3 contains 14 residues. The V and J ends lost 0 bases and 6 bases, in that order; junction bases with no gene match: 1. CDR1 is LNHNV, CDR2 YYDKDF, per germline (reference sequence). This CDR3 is CATSRETGVQPQHF. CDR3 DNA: TGTGCCACCAGCAGAGAGACAGGGGTTCAGCCCCAGCATTTT.

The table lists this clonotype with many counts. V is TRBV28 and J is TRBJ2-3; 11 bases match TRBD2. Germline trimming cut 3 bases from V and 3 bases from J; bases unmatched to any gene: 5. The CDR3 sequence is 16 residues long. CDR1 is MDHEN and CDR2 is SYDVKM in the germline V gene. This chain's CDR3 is CASSFRASGRTDTQYF. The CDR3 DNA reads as TGTGCCAGCAGTTTTCGGGCTAGCGGGAGGACAGATACGCAGTATTTT.

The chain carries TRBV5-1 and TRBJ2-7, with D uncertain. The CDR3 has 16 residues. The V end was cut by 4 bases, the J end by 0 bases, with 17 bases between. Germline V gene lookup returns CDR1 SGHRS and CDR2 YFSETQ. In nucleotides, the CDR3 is TGCGCCAGCAGCCTCTCGCCGAAACACCTCTCCTACGAGCAGTACTTC. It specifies CASSLSPKHLSYEQYF.

CDR3 coding DNA: TGTGCCAGCAGCCTCAGGAGGGGGAAAGAGACCCAGTACTTC. Protein product: CASSLRRGKETQYF. The chain is built from TRBV7-8 and TRBJ2-5; either TRBD1 or TRBD2 may fit D (6 bases each). CDR3 size: 14 residues. Germline V CDR1 and CDR2: SGHVS, FQNEAQ. The germline V and J ends were trimmed by 5 bases and 3 bases, with 13 bases remaining between them.

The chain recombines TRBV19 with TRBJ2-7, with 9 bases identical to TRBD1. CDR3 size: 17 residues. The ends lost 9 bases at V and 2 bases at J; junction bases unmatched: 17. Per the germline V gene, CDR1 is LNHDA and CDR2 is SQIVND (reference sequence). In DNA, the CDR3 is TGTGCCAGCAGCACCCGGGACAGGGTAGAATTGCCCTACGAGCAGTACTTC. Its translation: CASSTRDRVELPYEQYF.

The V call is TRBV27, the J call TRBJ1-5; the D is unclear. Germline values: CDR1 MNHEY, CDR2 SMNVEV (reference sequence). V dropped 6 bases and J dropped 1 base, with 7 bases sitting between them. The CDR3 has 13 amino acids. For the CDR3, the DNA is TGTGCCAGCAGCTGGGCCAGCAATCAGCCCCAGCATTTT. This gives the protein CASSWASNQPQHF.

The CDR3 sequence: CATSRGREQYF. The CDR3 coding sequence is TGTGCCACCAGCAGAGGGAGAGAGCAGTACTTC. J is TRBJ2-7 and V is TRBV15, with D unresolved. The germline V gene encodes CDR1 LNHNV and CDR2 YYDKDF (reference sequence). Trimming left V 1 base short and J 7 bases short, with 5 bases between. CDR3 length: 11 residues.

The CDR3, as DNA: TGTGCCATCAGGCCGGGACAGCGCCAGGATTCACCCCTCCACTTT. Translated: CAIRPGQRQDSPLHF. The J gene is TRBJ1-6, the V gene TRBV10-3; 7 bases match TRBD1. The CDR3 consists of 15 residues. Germline lookup yields CDR1 ENHRY and CDR2 SYGVKD. Trimming cost V 6 bases and J 8 bases; bases outside gene matches: 10.

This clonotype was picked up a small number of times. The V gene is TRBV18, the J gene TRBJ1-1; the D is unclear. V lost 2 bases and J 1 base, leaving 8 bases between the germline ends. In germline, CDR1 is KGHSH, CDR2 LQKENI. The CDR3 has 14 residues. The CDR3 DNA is TGTGCCAGCTCACCATCCAGCCGGAACACTGAAGCTTTCTTT. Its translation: CASSPSSRNTEAFF.

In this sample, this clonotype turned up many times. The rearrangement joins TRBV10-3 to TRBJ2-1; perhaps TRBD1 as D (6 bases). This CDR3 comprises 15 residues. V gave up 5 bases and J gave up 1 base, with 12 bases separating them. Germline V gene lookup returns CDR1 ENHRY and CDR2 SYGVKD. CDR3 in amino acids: CAISRTESSYNEQFF. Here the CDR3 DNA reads TGTGCCATCAGTCGGACAGAAAGTTCCTACAATGAGCAGTTCTTC.

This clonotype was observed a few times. CDR3 protein: CASSTGSRSYEQYF. The CDR3 DNA follows: TGTGCCAGCAGCACAGGATCCCGCTCCTACGAGCAGTACTTC. V gene TRBV2 combines with J gene TRBJ2-7; perhaps TRBD1 as D (5 bases). From germline, CDR1 is SNHLY and CDR2 FYNNEI. CDR3 length: 14 residues. V was trimmed by 6 bases and J by 0 bases, leaving 12 bases between them.

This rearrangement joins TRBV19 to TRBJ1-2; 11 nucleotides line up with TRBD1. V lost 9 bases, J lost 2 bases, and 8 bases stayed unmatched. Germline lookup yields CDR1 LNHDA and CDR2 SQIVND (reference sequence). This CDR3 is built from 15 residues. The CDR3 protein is CASHGQGASNYGYTF. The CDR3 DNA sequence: TGTGCCAGCCACGGACAGGGGGCTTCCAACTATGGCTACACCTTC.

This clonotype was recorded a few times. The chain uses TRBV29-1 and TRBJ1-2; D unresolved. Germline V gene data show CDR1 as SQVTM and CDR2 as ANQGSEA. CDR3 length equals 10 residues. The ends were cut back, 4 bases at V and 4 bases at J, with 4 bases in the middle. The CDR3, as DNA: TGCAGCGTTGGCGGCTATGGCTACACCTTC. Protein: CSVGGYGYTF.

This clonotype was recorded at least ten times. The chain's CDR3 is CASSSDYGYTF. In DNA form, the CDR3 reads TGCGCCAGCAGCTCCGACTATGGCTACACCTTC. The rearrangement joins TRBV5-1 to TRBJ1-2; D remains unclear. CDR1 and CDR2 from the germline V gene are SGHRS and YFSETQ. V lost 3 bases and J 3 bases, leaving 3 bases between the germline ends. This CDR3 region has 11 residues.

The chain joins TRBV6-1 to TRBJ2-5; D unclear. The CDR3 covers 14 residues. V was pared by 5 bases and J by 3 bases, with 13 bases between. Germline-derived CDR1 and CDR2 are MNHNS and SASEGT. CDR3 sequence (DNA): TGTGCCAGCAGTTACGTCGCAGAAGAAGAGACCCAGTACTTC. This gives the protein CASSYVAEEETQYF.

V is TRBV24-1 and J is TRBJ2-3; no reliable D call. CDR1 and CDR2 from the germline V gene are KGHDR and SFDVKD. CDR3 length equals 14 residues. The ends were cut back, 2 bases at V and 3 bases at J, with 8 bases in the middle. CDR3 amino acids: CATSDSAFTDTQYF. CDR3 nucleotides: TGTGCCACCAGTGATTCAGCCTTTACAGATACGCAGTATTTT.